This T cell receptor (beta chain) was identified during a study of regulatory T cells in long-lasting Graves disease. Points on this clonotype: A far larger clone is a single base away, which makes a read error likely.

The TCR beta library used iRepertoire HTBI primers with Arm-PCR amplification of CDR3. Via MiXCR, TCRdb re-called the multiplex PCR reads, giving one row per CDR3 protein. Of 350,000 to 500,000 distinct CDR3 sequences listed, roughly 15% are singletons. Sample time point: newly diagnosed GD, antithyroid drugs for less than 3 months. With RNA extracted from PBMCs as input, the TCR library was made. This CDR3 region has 15 residues. The germline V and J ends were trimmed by 3 bases and 10 bases, with 19 bases remaining between them. Germline V gene sequence: CDR1 SGHAT, CDR2 FQNNGV. These same data were also listed under a study on T cells in Graves' hyperthyroidism and ophthalmopathy. Per that study: Initially, a first-round RT-PCR of the TCR CDR3 employed the HTBI primer set.

This chain joins TRBV11-2 and TRBJ2-1; D is possibly TRBD1 (8 bases). Sequenced here: peripheral blood mononuclear cells (PBMCs), sampled at new diagnosis, from a patient treated with antithyroid drugs. This receptor was obtained from a woman younger than 30 with Graves disease. CDR3 residues: CASSFQGASGYEQFF. CDR3 nucleotide sequence: TGTGCCAGCAGCTTTCAGGGGGCTAGCGGTTACGAGCAGTTCTTC.